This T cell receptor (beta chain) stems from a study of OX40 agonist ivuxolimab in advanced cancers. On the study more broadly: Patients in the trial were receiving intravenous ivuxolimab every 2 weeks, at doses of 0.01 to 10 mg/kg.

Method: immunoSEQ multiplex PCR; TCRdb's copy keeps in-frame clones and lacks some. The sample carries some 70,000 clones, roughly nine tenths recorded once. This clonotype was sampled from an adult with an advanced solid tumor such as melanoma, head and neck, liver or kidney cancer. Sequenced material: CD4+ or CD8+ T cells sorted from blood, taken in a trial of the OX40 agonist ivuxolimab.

The CDR3 region has the DNA TGCAGCGTTGGCCATAGCGGGGGGGTAGATACGCAGTATTTT. Translation: CSVGHSGGVDTQYF. The chain combines TRBV29-1 with TRBJ2-3, with 11 bases fitting TRBD2. The germline gives CDR1 SQVTM, CDR2 ANQGSEA. The CDR3 is made up of 14 amino acids. J was trimmed by 5 bases and V by 4 bases; bases with no gene match: 5.